The next 4 T cell receptor beta chains were all read from a single sample in a study of radiation and T cells in renal cell carcinoma (dated by TCRdb to the early 2020s). Library preparation used the immunoSEQ multiplex PCR assay. This immuneACCESS table, as held by TCRdb, lists in-frame sequences with V and J called but not all clones. Of the missing ones, under half trace to an unresolved V gene in checked studies; the others have no known cause. The sample yields about 43,000 clones; roughly 80% were counted once. The top ten clonotypes cover 25% to 30% of the sample. What the time point label conveys for this sample: blood 4 weeks post-SBRT, at nephrectomy. Sample treatment or condition, as interpreted from the label and publication: 15 Gy SBRT to primary tumor, nephrectomy 4 weeks later. The sample in question was blood, obtained from a patient whose treatment included radiotherapy and nephrectomy. The source is a woman aged 70-85 years with renal cell carcinoma.

This chain links TRBV5-1 with TRBJ2-7, with D perhaps given as TRBD1 or TRBD2 (5 bases each). Germline V gives CDR1 SGHRS, CDR2 YFSETQ. CDR3 size: 13 residues. The V and J ends lost 5 bases and 1 base respectively, with 10 bases between them. The CDR3 DNA sequence: TGCGCCAGCAGATGGGACCATTCCTACGAGCAGTACTTC. Its translation is CASRWDHSYEQYF.

The chain recombines TRBV4-2 with TRBJ2-3; possibly TRBD2 for D (6 bases). Germline-derived CDR1 and CDR2 are LGHNA and YNFKEQ. Trimming cost V 0 bases and J 4 bases, with 17 bases left between them. This CDR3 has 17 amino acids. The CDR3 region is CASSQDGAGGGADTQYF. The CDR3 DNA is TGTGCCAGCAGCCAAGATGGGGCGGGCGGCGGGGCAGATACGCAGTATTTT.

J is TRBJ1-4 and V is TRBV4-1; possible D gene TRBD1, 6 bases. The ends were cut back, 0 bases at V and 10 bases at J, with 15 bases in the middle. This CDR3 is 15 amino acids long. Looked up from germline, CDR1 is MGHRA and CDR2 is YSYEKL. This CDR3 reads CASSQEGGTAAKLFF. In DNA, the CDR3 is TGCGCCAGCAGCCAAGAAGGGGGTACCGCGGCAAAACTGTTTTTT.

The chain recombines TRBV28 with TRBJ1-4, with D perhaps matching TRBD1 (6 bases). This CDR3 region has 14 residues. Trimming pared 3 bases from V and 10 bases from J, leaving 15 bases between. In germline, CDR1 is MDHEN, CDR2 SYDVKM. CDR3 nucleotides: TGTGCCAGCAGTTTTTCTGGGGGCGGAGGAAAACTGTTTTTT. It specifies CASSFSGGGGKLFF.